This T cell receptor (beta chain) came from a study of blood T cell repertoires in COVID-19. Study summary: PBMCs, B-cell-depleted T cells, or T cells were the source of the cDNA or gDNA that made up the material.

CDR3 length: 14 amino acids. Germline CDR1 SGHAT, CDR2 FQNNGV. Trimming took 5 bases from V and 5 from J; bases not matched to a gene: 8. Original methodology: Estimation of nucleated cell counts was performed using reference gene primer amplification. Method: immunoSEQ multiplex PCR; TCRdb's copy keeps in-frame clones and lacks some. From that table come the V and J calls and clone size; the DNA was used to work out D and trimming. Altogether approximately 260,000 clones are present, approximately 90% being singletons, with the ten largest covering about 3.5%. The receptor comes from a man in his late teens or twenties with active or convalescent COVID-19. The sequencing input was peripheral blood. The chain recombines TRBV11-2 with TRBJ2-5; 7 bases are a match to TRBD2. CDR3 nucleotides: TGTGCCAGCAGCCCTGGACTAGTAAGGGAGACCCAGTACTTC. Protein sequence: CASSPGLVRETQYF.